This passage covers 2 T cell receptor beta chains from one sample sequenced in a study of identifying expanded T cells in peripheral blood. The protocol was immunoSEQ multiplex PCR, while the TCRdb copy is restricted to in-frame clones and leaves out a portion. The sample has about 86,000 clones, roughly 86% seen once. Sequenced material: blood. The receptors stem from a person aged 18 to 70 in good health.

This rearrangement joins TRBV11-1 to TRBJ1-1, with a tentative D call TRBD1 (6 bases). The V gene lost 5 bases and the J gene lost 1 base, with 17 bases spanning the gap. CDR3 length: 16 amino acids. Germline lookup yields CDR1 SGHAT and CDR2 FQDESV (reference sequence). The CDR3 sequence: CASSHPAQGKNTEAFF. CDR3 DNA: TGTGCCAGCAGCCACCCCGCACAGGGAAAGAACACTGAAGCTTTCTTT.

This clone was counted only a few times. The chain carries TRBV5-1 and TRBJ1-1, with unresolved D. V dropped 4 bases and J dropped 4 bases, with 17 bases sitting between them. The germline CDR1 and CDR2 sequences are SGHRS and YFSETQ. The CDR3 is 15 amino acids. CDR3 nucleotides: TGCGCCAGCAGCAAAGAAATGGACGGGATCACTGAAGCTTTCTTT. This gives the protein CASSKEMDGITEAFF.